The rows below give T cell receptor beta chains drawn from one sample of a study of blood T cell repertoires in COVID-19. Produced via immunoSEQ multiplex PCR; TCRdb's table is partial and in-frame only. Of about 260,000 clones listed, 80% to 90% are singletons. Specimen: peripheral blood. The receptors shown here come from a woman in her seventies with COVID-19, enrolled during active disease. The CDR3 runs from the conserved cysteine through the conserved F or W. Fields, in order: D gene, CDR3 length, clone size, V gene, J gene, CDR3 DNA, CDR3 protein. The D gene is left open where the match is weak. Not every row has a clone size; where given, it reads once, few, many or a size class.

.,16,.,TRBV5-8,TRBJ1-4,TGTGCCAGCAGCCCGGGAGTACAGACGGGTAATGAAAAACTGTTTTTT,CASSPGVQTGNEKLFF
.,17,.,TRBV4-3,TRBJ2-1,TGCGCCAGCAGCCAAGATCGTAACAGCCCTCACTACAATGAGCAGTTCTTC,CASSQDRNSPHYNEQFF
TRBD2,16,.,TRBV10-1,TRBJ2-2,TGCGCCAGCATCAGACTAGCCCATACTAACACCGGGGAGCTGTTTTTT,CASIRLAHTNTGELFF
TRBD1,15,.,TRBV19,TRBJ1-1,TGTGCCAGTAGTAGACTACAGGGGGCGAACACTGAAGCTTTCTTT,CASSRLQGANTEAFF
.,13,.,TRBV7-9,TRBJ2-7,TGTGCCAGCAGCCGGGCGGGCTCCTACGAGCAGTACTTC,CASSRAGSYEQYF
TRBD1,16,.,TRBV6-5,TRBJ1-6,TGTGCCAGCAGTTACTCGACAGGGGATGGGAATTCACCCCTCCACTTT,CASSYSTGDGNSPLHF
.,15,.,TRBV4-2,TRBJ2-7,TGTGCCAGCAGCCAAGAAGTTACAGGGTTCTACGAGCAGTACTTC,CASSQEVTGFYEQYF
.,15,.,TRBV5-6,TRBJ1-4,TGTGCCAGCAGCTTGGTCACGGGAACTAATGAAAAACTGTTTTTT,CASSLVTGTNEKLFF
TRBD2,16,.,TRBV24-1,TRBJ2-1,TGTGCCACCAGTGACATGACTAGCGGGAGGTATAATGAGCAGTTCTTC,CATSDMTSGRYNEQFF
.,13,.,TRBV19,TRBJ1-5,TGTGCCAGTGACAGGCTTGGCAATCAGCCCCAGCATTTT,CASDRLGNQPQHF
TRBD1,16,once,TRBV5-4,TRBJ1-2,TGTGCCAGCAGCTTCGAAACGGGACAGGGGATCTATGGCTACACCTTC,CASSFETGQGIYGYTF
TRBD1,16,.,TRBV4-1,TRBJ1-5,TGCGCCAGCAGCCAAGATCTGGGACAGGGAGGTCAGCCCCAGCATTTT,CASSQDLGQGGQPQHF
TRBD2,11,.,TRBV7-6,TRBJ2-7,TGTGCCAGCAGCTTAGGTCCGGGGGGGTACTTC,CASSLGPGGYF
.,15,.,TRBV15,TRBJ2-7,TGTGCCACCAGCAGAGATAGAGGGTTAGTCTACGAGCAGTACTTC,CATSRDRGLVYEQYF
.,15,.,TRBV2,TRBJ1-4,TGTGCCAGCAGTGACCCGGGGAGCGTGGATGAAAAACTGTTTTTT,CASSDPGSVDEKLFF
.,15,.,TRBV10-3,TRBJ2-5,TGTGCCATCAGTGAGTCCGACGGGACAATAGAGACCCAGTACTTC,CAISESDGTIETQYF